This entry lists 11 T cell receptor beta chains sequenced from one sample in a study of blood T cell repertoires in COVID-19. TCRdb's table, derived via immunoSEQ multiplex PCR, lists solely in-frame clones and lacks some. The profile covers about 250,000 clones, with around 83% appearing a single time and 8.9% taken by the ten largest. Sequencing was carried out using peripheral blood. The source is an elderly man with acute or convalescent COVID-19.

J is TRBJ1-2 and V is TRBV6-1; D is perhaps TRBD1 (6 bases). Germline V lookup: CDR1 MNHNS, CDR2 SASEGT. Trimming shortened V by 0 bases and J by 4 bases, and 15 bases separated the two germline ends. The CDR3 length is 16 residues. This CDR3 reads CASSEARRDRSYGYTF. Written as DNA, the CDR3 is TGTGCCAGCAGTGAAGCCCGACGAGACAGGAGCTATGGCTACACCTTC.

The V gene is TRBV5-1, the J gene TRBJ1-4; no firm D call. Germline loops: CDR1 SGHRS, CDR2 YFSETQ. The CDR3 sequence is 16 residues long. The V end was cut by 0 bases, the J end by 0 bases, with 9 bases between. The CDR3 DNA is TGCGCCAGCAGCTTGGGGGCCGTTGCAACTAATGAAAAACTGTTTTTT. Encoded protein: CASSLGAVATNEKLFF.

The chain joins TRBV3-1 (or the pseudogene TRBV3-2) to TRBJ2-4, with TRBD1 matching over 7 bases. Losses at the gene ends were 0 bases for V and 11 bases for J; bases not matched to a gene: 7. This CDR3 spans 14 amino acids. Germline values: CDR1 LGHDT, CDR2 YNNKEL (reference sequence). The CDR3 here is CASSQEVKGALQYF. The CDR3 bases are TGTGCCAGCAGCCAAGAAGTTAAGGGGGCACTTCAGTACTTC.

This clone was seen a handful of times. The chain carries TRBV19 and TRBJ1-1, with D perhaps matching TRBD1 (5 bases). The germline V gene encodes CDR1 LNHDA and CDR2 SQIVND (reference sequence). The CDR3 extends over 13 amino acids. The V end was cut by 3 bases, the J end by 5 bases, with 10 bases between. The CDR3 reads CASSMVEGTEAFF. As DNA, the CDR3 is TGTGCCAGTAGTATGGTGGAGGGGACTGAAGCTTTCTTT.

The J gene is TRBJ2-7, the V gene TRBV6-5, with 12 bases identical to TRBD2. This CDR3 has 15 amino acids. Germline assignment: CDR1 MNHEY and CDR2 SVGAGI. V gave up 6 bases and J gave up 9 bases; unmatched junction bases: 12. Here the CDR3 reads CASSDGLAGKVGQYF. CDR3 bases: TGTGCCAGCAGCGATGGACTAGCGGGAAAAGTAGGGCAGTACTTC.

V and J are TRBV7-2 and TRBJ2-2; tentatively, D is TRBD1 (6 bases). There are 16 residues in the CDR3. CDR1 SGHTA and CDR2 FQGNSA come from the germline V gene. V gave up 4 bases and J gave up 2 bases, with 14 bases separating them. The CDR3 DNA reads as TGTGCCAGCAGCTCGATGACAGGATTTAACACCGGGGAGCTGTTTTTT. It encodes CASSSMTGFNTGELFF.

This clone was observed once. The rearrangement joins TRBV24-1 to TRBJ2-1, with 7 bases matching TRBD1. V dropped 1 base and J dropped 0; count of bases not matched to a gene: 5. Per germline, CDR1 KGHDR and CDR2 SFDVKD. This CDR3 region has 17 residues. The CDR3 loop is CATSDLQTGSSYNEQFF. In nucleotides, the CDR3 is TGTGCCACCAGTGATTTACAGACAGGGAGCTCCTACAATGAGCAGTTCTTC.

The CDR3 is CASSGVLGTGMPKQYF. The CDR3 coding sequence is TGTGCCAGCAGCGGGGTACTGGGGACAGGGATGCCTAAGCAGTACTTC. The chain employs TRBV7-2 and TRBJ2-7; 9 bases map to TRBD1. The CDR3 has 16 residues. Germline CDR1 and CDR2: SGHTA and FQGNSA. Trimming took 5 bases from V and 8 from J; bases not matched to a gene: 16.

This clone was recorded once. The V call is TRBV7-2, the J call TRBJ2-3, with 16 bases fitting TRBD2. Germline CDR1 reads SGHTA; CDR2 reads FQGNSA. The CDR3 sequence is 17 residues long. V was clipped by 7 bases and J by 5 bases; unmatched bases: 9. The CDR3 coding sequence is TGTGCCAGCACCTTCTGGGGACTAGCGGGAGGGGGAGATACGCAGTATTTT. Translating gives CASTFWGLAGGGDTQYF.

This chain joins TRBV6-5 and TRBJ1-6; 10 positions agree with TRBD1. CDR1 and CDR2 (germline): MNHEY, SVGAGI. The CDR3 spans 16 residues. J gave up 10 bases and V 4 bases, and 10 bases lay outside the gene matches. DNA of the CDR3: TGTGCCAGCAGTTTTACCTGGGGACAGGGGCGGTCACCCCTCCACTTT. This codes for CASSFTWGQGRSPLHF.

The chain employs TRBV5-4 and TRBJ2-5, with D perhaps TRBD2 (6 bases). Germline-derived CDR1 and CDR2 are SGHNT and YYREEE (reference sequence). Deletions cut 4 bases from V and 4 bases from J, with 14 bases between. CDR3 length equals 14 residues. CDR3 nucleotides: TGTGCCAGCAGCCCAGGAGGGTCGCGAGAGACCCAGTACTTC. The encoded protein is CASSPGGSRETQYF.